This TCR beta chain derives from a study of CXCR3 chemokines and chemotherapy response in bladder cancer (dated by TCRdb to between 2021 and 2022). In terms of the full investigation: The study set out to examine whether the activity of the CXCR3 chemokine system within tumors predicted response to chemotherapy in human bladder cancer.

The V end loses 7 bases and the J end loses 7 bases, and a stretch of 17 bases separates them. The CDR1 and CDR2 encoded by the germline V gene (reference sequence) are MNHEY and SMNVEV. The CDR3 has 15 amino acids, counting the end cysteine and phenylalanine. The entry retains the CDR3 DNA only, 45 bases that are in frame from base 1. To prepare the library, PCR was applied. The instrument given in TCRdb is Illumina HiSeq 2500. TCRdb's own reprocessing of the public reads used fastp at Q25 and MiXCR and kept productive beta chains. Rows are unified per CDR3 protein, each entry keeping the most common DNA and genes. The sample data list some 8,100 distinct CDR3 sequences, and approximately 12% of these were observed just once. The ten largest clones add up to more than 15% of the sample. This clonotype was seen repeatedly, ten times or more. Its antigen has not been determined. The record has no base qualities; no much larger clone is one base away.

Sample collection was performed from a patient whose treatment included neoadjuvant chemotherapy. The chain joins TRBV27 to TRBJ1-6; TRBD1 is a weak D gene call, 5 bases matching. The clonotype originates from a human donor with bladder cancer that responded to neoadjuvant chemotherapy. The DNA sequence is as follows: TGTGCCAGCACCCTGAGGGGACGGCCCAATTCACCCCTCCACTTT. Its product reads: CASTLRGRPNSPLHF.